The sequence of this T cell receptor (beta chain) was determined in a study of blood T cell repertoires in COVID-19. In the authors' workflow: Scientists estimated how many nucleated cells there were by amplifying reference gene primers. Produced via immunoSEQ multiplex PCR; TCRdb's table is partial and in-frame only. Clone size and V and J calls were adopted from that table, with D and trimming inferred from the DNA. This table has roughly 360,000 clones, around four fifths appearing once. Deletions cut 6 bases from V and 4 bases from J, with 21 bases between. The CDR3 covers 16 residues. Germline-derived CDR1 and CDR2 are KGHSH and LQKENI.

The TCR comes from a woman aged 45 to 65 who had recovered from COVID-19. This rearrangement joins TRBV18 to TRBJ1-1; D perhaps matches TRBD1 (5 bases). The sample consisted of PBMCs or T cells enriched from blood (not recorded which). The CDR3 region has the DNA TGTGCCAGCTCGCCCTACGGGAGGGCAGGGCTCACTGAAGCTTTCTTT. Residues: CASSPYGRAGLTEAFF.